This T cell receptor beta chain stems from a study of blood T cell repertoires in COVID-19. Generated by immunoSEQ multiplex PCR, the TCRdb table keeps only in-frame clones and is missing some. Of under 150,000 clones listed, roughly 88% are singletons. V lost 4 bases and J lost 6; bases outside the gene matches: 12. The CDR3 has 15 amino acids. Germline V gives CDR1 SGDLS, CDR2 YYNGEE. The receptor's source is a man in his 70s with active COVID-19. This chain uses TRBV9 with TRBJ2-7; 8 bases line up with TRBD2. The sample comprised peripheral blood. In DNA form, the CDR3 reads TGTGCCAGCAGCTCCCCCGGCCGGGGGGGCCGCGAGCAGTACTTC. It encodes CASSSPGRGGREQYF.